This TCR beta chain was identified during a study of blood T cell repertoires in COVID-19. Study information: The cDNA or gDNA used as material had been derived from T cells, B-cell-depleted T cells, or PBMCs.

About this clone itself: Different DNA sequences within this sample yield the same CDR3.

Generated by immunoSEQ multiplex PCR, the TCRdb table keeps only in-frame clones and is missing some. The sample records 130,000 to 150,000 clones, roughly 87% being singletons. CDR1 is SGHRS and CDR2 is YFSETQ in the germline V gene. V was cut by 0 bases and J by 1 base, with 7 bases left in between. This CDR3 is built from 14 residues. The chain joins TRBV5-1 to TRBJ2-5; D gene ambiguous. The sequence derives from a human donor in a cohort sampled during active COVID-19. Sequencing was done on a sample of peripheral blood. CDR3 sequence (DNA): TGCGCCAGCAGCTTGGGTACAGCCCAAGAGACCCAGTACTTC. It specifies CASSLGTAQETQYF.